This TCR beta chain was identified in a study of cytomegalovirus exposure and HLA in healthy donors. With respect to this clone: What it binds is not known.

Findings and caveats of the study: Earlier results showed most TCR beta V segments being productive about 87% or about 30% of the time. Later analysis showed TCR association rates varying by HLA locus, highest for DRB1 and lowest for HLA-C. The HLA-A and HLA-B alleles of most subjects were reportedly predicted accurately from TCR beta sequences. As a later analysis showed, several of the most significant clusters appeared to be linked to common viral pathogens.

V was clipped by 2 bases and J by 0 bases, with 8 bases between them. The CDR3 loop spans 16 amino acids. The germline V gene encodes CDR1 SEHNR and CDR2 FQNEAQ (reference sequence). The PCR ran on 60 Vbeta and 13 Jbeta primers. Assay used: immunoSEQ multiplex PCR; TCRdb lists only in-frame clones, some missing. The sample consists of more than 90,000 clones, about 80% of them appearing once. This TCR derives from a man aged 40-55 years in good health and CMV-seronegative. V and J are TRBV7-9 and TRBJ2-6, with D unresolved. The sequenced sample consisted of PBMCs. CDR3 sequence: CASSLTKASGANVLTF. The CDR3 coding sequence is TGTGCCAGCAGCTTAACGAAAGCCTCTGGGGCCAACGTCCTGACTTTC.